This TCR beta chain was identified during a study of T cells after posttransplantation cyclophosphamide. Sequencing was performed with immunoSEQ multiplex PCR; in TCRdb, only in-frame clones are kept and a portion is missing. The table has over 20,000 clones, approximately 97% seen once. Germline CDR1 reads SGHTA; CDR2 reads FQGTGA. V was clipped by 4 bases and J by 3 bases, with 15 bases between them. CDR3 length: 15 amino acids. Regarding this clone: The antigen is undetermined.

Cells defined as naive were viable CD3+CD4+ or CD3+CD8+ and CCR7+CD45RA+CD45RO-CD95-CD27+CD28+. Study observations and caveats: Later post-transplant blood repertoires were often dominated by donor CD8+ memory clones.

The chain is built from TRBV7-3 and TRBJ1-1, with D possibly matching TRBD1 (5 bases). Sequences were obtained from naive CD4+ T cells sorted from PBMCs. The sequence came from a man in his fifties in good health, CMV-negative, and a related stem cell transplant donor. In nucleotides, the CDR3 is TGTGCCAGCAGCTCCACATTGGGAGGGGACACTGAAGCTTTCTTT. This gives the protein CASSSTLGGDTEAFF.